Detailed here is one T cell receptor (beta chain). No antigen is known for it. Per-base quality was not reported, and no clone a single base away is much larger than it. The library was prepared using the immunoSEQ multiplex PCR assay. For the multiplex PCR, a mixture combining 60 forward primers for TCR Vbeta segments and 13 reverse primers for TCR Jbeta segments was used. The CDR3 region of rearranged TCR beta genes was amplified from genomic DNA by a multiplex PCR assay. Amplified TCR beta libraries were sequenced as 87-base-pair reads on the Illumina HiSeq System. As for how the authors treated the data: Across the 670 or so repertoires, a later analysis counted around 80 million unique TCR beta chains, around 11 million of which were shared by at least two donors. A nearest-neighbor algorithm error-corrected the raw reads and collapsed the reads into unique sequences, merging closely related sequences to remove PCR and sequencing errors. Alignment of CDR3 sequences to IMGT reference sequences was used to assign V, D and J gene segments. For a sequence to be retained, at least a six-nucleotide match to both a V gene segment and a J gene segment was required. Rearrangements were called productive when the CDR3 lacked stop codons and stayed in frame with V and J; all others were non-productive. CDR3 was defined by IMGT convention, running from the second conserved V-encoded cysteine to the conserved J-encoded phenylalanine. The earlier analysis of some 550 of the donors excluded any sequence lacking an unambiguous match to a single V gene segment. In an earlier analysis of about 590 of the donors, a V segment was called functional when productive rearrangements were above 56.7%, and segregating when the standard deviation between donors exceeded 5%. To diagnose cytomegalovirus status from the catalog of TCR beta chain sequences, a statistical classification framework was built. In a later analysis, TCR nucleotide sequences were compared against IMGT/GENE-DB human TR gene sequences so that V and J genes could be assigned. Using the TCRdist pipeline, a later analysis assigned CDR3 sequences along with most-parsimonious VDJ recombination scenarios. A later analysis defined each TCR beta chain by its CDR3 amino acid sequence plus V-gene family, and excluded reads lacking a unique V-gene family. As a way to deal with suspected cross-contamination and a sequencing artifact, a later analysis dropped roughly 600 nucleotide sequences that were highly shared and had low generation probability. In a later analysis, a clonal expansion index for each public chain was calculated from normalized within-repertoire ranks of inferred template counts. Generation probabilities in a later analysis came from a VDJ recombination model fitted to out-of-frame rearrangements, and those results were checked against IGoR. In a later analysis, TCR-TCR, TCR-HLA and TCR-CMV co-occurrence was scored with hypergeometric tests, and a repertoire-size bias correction was applied to TCR pairs. To estimate false discovery rates, a later analysis permuted the HLA or CMV assignments 20 times. In a later analysis, co-occurring TCRs were grouped using DBSCAN, with TCRdist sequence similarity added in when clustering inside HLA-allele-positive subsets. Repertoires with fewer than 30,000 or more than 120,000 public chains were left out of co-occurrence clustering, as were four to six repertoires with anomalous nucleotide sharing. TCRdb's version of the immuneACCESS table is confined to in-frame rearrangements and falls short of the full clone set. An unresolved V gene accounts for under half of the shortfall where checked; the remainder is of unknown origin. Clone size and V and J calls were adopted from that table, with D and trimming inferred from the DNA. This sample gives some 190,000 clones in total; just over 75% of them show up just once. The leading ten clones occupy over 1.1% of the sample.

The cohort consisted of approximately 690 healthy bone marrow donors. At the time of sampling, every cohort member was nominally healthy, though immune exposures that went unrecorded were likely present. The donor was CMV seronegative and was included in the group of a few hundred seronegative cohort members. A peripheral blood sample was collected from each donor, and TCR beta sequencing was performed on peripheral blood mononuclear cells. The Qiagen DNeasy Blood Extraction Kit was used to extract genomic DNA from the blood cell samples. The record originates from a study of cytomegalovirus exposure and HLA in healthy donors (dated by TCRdb to the late 2010s). In terms of the full investigation: An earlier analysis of several hundred of the donors reported over 250 Gb of sequence data and approximately 120 million unique TCR beta sequences obtained from about 180 million T cells. Roughly 310 gigabases of sequencing data and 78 million or so unique TCR sequences were included in an early release covering about 600 HLA-typed donors. Of the 300 to 450 genotyped donors, 65% to 90% fell in the genetic ancestry cluster associated with self-reported Caucasian donors. The aim of the study was to test whether cataloging public T cell receptors could identify signatures of past pathogen exposure. The T cell repertoires of 666 subjects were profiled by immunosequencing and related to cytomegalovirus serostatus. In addition to the first cohort of about 650 subjects, a separate validation cohort of 100 to 150 different subjects was used. The study combined high-throughput TCR immunosequencing, statistical association of individual TCRs with disease status, and machine learning to predict cytomegalovirus infection status. To study patterns of TCR occurrence, a later analysis re-analyzed previously published TCR beta repertoires from 700 or so donors and added high-resolution HLA genotyping. In the later analysis, no new phenotypic data were used to find candidate immune exposures; instead, reliance was placed on TCR beta sequences and their occurrence across donors. In an earlier analysis of roughly 540 of the donors, high-throughput TCR beta sequencing was used to judge whether each TCR beta V gene segment behaved as functional or pseudogenic. Donor age, sex, ethnicity and CMV serostatus were compiled alongside the repertoire data. A later genetic analysis used genome-wide SNP genotypes for about three fifths of the 666 donors, treating that subset as a discovery cohort. Every discovery cohort repertoire had been produced on one sequencing platform. Class I and class II HLA loci were covered by the typing at four-digit resolution. Typing coverage varied by locus: roughly 620-630 donors for A, B, C, DRB1 and DQB1; roughly 500 for DQA1; over 600 for DPA1; 450 to 480 for DPB1. Because of strong linkage in the cohort, roughly five DR-DQ haplotypes were treated as single units for association and clustering. Among 398 genotyped donors of the cohort, an average of around 240,000 unique TCR beta nucleotide sequences were sequenced per donor, around 20% of them non-productive.

V trim: 5 bases; J trim: 1 base; unmatched bases: 9. CDR1 and CDR2, per the germline V gene (reference sequence), are SEHNR and FQNEAQ. Inclusive of the bounding cysteine and phenylalanine, the CDR3 is 16 residues long. Only CDR3 DNA remains: 48 bases, in frame from the first base. Overall study results and their limits: Compared with equally common non-associated chains, HLA-associated TCR beta chains in a later analysis were more clonally expanded and had lower generation probabilities. Because HLA typing was missing for some donors at each locus, association tests included only the typed subset. V-gene and J-gene trimming of TCR beta chains was associated with a missense DCLRE1C variant in a later genetic analysis, and the association was replicated in an independent cohort. The sequencing pipeline was judged likely to have produced a cluster of highly shared sequence variants as a technical artifact. According to a later analysis, most CMV-associated TCR beta chains appeared to be HLA-restricted, and the HLA associations seemed to be driven largely by CMV exposure. Most TCR sequences were observed very rarely across donors, whereas some public TCRs were present in many individuals. The earlier analysis of approximately 540 of the donors excluded roughly 17 rarely observed V segments, including chromosome 9 orphons, because counts were too low. The cohort was sequenced for TCR beta chains only, and without alpha or paired-chain data the features that could be detected were limited. Compared with the 666-donor mean, donors in an Asian-associated ancestry cluster had fewer N-insertions in productive TCRs, according to a later genetic analysis. A later analysis associated about 17,000 TCR beta sequences with specific HLA alleles at a false discovery rate of 0.05. A further reported finding was that TCR beta sequences accurately predicted the HLA-A and HLA-B alleles for most subjects in the first cohort. Some IMGT-functional V segments, including TRBV6-2 and TRBV6-3, could not be told apart with the 87-base-pair reads, so those segments were excluded. Three of the identified cytomegalovirus-associated TCR beta chains were confirmed in vitro to be specific for cytomegalovirus antigens. The authors suggested that the approach could potentially be extended to other disease states and immunological phenotypes. A later analysis reported that several top co-occurrence clusters appeared linked to parvovirus B19, influenza, CMV and Epstein-Barr virus. The study gave a list of 150 to 200 TCR beta chains associated with cytomegalovirus. According to a later analysis, TCR association rates differed among HLA loci, with DRB1 alleles showing the most associated TCRs and HLA-C alleles showing the fewest. When HLA alleles, especially DR and DQ, strongly co-occurred, attributing TCR associations to individual alleles was difficult. Linkage disequilibrium might explain the correlated functional status among segregating V segments, but an unknown experimental factor could not be ruled out. In an earlier analysis of some 500 of the donors, most TCR beta V segments appeared in productive rearrangements about 90% or about 30% of the time, broadly matching IMGT annotations. Immune exposure information for the cohort was limited to CMV serostatus. The classifier was reported to diagnose cytomegalovirus status with high specificity and sensitivity in both the original and validation cohorts. The presence/absence analyses assumed that sequencing depth was roughly uniform across donors, and that assumption may not be true.

The clonotype was recovered from a man aged 18 to 30 in good health and CMV-seronegative. Specimen: PBMCs. The V and J genes are TRBV7-9 and TRBJ2-7; 9 nucleotides in the junction match TRBD1. The base sequence is TGTGCCAGCAGCCCAGTCCCGGGACAGGGTTCCTACGAGCAGTACTTC. It is translated as CASSPVPGQGSYEQYF. The reference TRBV7-9 and TRBJ2-7 proteins fill in what lies around the CDR3, so the full variable domain reads DTGVSQNPRHKITKRGQNVTFRCDPISEHNRLYWYRQTLGQGPEFLTYFQNEAQLEKSRLLSDRFSAERPKGSFSTLEIQRTEQGDSAMYLCASSPVPGQGSYEQYFGPGTRLTVT.